This T cell receptor (beta chain) was retrieved from a study of T cells in Graves' hyperthyroidism and ophthalmopathy. This clonotype came up a few times. Its antigen remains unknown. Regions amplified from RNA transcripts were the TCR beta CDR3 regions. HTBI primers were used for first-round RT-PCR of the TCR CDR3. TCRdb fed the multiplex PCR reads into MiXCR, producing one record per CDR3 protein. In the table there are approximately 610,000 distinct CDR3 sequences, under 15% of which are singletons. V gave up 0 bases and J gave up 2 bases, with 18 bases separating them. The CDR3 runs 18 residues. Per the germline V gene, CDR1 is KGHDR and CDR2 is SFDVKD. Uncontrolled infection, other autoimmune disease, pregnancy and lactation each barred patients from inclusion. Study findings and constraints: In blood, most of the thyroid clonotypes expanded above 0.001 were also present. A model built on 13 V-J features separated ophthalmopathy from stable hyperthyroidism.

The rearrangement links TRBV24-1 to TRBJ2-5; D is unresolved. The receptor comes from a woman in her forties with Graves' ophthalmopathy. Sequenced material: blood. The CDR3 spells CATSDLFPVEPDQETQYF. In DNA form, the CDR3 reads TGTGCCACCAGTGATTTGTTCCCGGTTGAGCCAGATCAAGAGACCCAGTACTTC.